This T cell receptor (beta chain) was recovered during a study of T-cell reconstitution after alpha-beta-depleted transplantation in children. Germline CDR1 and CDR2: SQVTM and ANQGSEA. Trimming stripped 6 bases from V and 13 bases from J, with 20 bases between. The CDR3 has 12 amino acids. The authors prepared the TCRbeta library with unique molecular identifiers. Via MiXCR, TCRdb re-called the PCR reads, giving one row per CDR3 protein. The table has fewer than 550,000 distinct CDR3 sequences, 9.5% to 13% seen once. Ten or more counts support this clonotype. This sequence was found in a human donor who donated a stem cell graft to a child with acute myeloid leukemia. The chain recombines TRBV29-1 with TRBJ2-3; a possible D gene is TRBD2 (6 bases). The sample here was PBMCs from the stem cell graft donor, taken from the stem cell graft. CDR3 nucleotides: TGCAGCGTCTCCGAGGAGGGGCCTAGGGAGTATTTT. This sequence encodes CSVSEEGPREYF.